The 14 T cell receptor beta chains reported below all come from one sample, sequenced in a study of Ad26.COV2.S vaccination and SARS-CoV-2 variants. Profiled with immunoSEQ multiplex PCR; TCRdb holds only in-frame clones, not every one. Of 250,000 to 300,000 clones in the sample, 70% to 90% were seen once. Treatment meaning: over 15 received Ad26.COV2.S at low or high dose, single or two shots; about five received placebo; per-sample allocation not given. After the first vaccine or placebo injection, samples were drawn on day 63. Material: peripheral blood, obtained in a trial of Ad26.COV2.S vaccine versus placebo. These receptors all stem from a person between 18 and 65 years old who received the Ad26.COV2.S COVID-19 vaccine or a placebo.

This chain joins TRBV6-5 and TRBJ1-1; tentatively, D is TRBD1 (5 bases). Trimming took 7 bases from V and 2 from J, leaving 11 bases between them. The V gene's germline CDR1 is MNHEY and CDR2 SVGAGI. There are 13 residues in the CDR3. The CDR3 spells CASIEQGNTEAFF. CDR3 sequence (DNA): TGTGCCAGCATAGAGCAGGGTAACACTGAAGCTTTCTTT.

Only one count was recorded for this clone. The chain is built from TRBV29-1 and TRBJ1-2, with D possibly matching TRBD1 (6 bases). CDR3 size: 13 residues. CDR1 is SQVTM and CDR2 is ANQGSEA in the germline V gene. V lost 3 bases and J 1 base, leaving 9 bases between the germline ends. CDR3 bases: TGCAGCGTTGAGGACAGCCATAACTATGGCTACACCTTC. Translated, it gives CSVEDSHNYGYTF.

The rearrangement uses TRBV3-1 (or the pseudogene TRBV3-2) and TRBJ2-7, with 7 bases matching TRBD2. Per germline, CDR1 LGHDT and CDR2 YNNKEL (reference sequence). V was pared by 2 bases and J by 2 bases, with 9 bases of the junction left unmatched. The CDR3 contains 16 residues. CDR3 residues: CASSQPGASGTYEQYF. Written as DNA, the CDR3 is TGTGCCAGCAGCCAACCTGGGGCTAGCGGCACCTACGAGCAGTACTTC.

This chain joins TRBV23-1 and TRBJ2-1; 14 nucleotides align to TRBD2. TRBV23-1 is classed as an ORF, of uncertain function. This CDR3 region has 16 residues. The V gene end was trimmed by 3 bases and the J gene end by 13 bases; junction bases not matched to a gene: 11. The CDR3 reads CASSHPRLAGGLDQFF. CDR3 coding DNA: TGCGCCAGCAGTCACCCCCGACTAGCGGGAGGGCTCGATCAGTTCTTC.

This sequence joins TRBV10-3 and TRBJ2-2; 9 bases line up with TRBD2. The CDR3 has 16 residues. Losses at the gene ends were 2 bases for V and 5 bases for J; bases not matched to a gene: 6. CDR1 is ENHRY, CDR2 SYGVKD, per germline. The CDR3 DNA sequence: TGTGCCATCAGTGAGACCGCGGGAGGGCGGACCGGGGAGCTGTTTTTT. Translated, it gives CAISETAGGRTGELFF.

The V and J genes are TRBV12-3 or TRBV12-4 and TRBJ1-5; D remains unclear. The CDR3 has 13 amino acids. V dropped 7 bases and J dropped 0 bases, with 7 bases sitting between them. The CDR3: CASTENSNQPQHF. In nucleotides, the CDR3 is TGTGCCAGCACCGAAAATAGCAATCAGCCCCAGCATTTT.

This clone was observed a single time. The V gene is TRBV6-6, the J gene TRBJ1-4; D gene uncertain. The CDR3 runs to 14 residues. Germline assignment: CDR1 MNHNY and CDR2 SVGAGI (reference sequence). The V gene lost 2 bases and the J gene lost 5 bases, with 9 bases spanning the gap. The CDR3 spells CASSYIGPNEKLFF. The CDR3 DNA follows: TGTGCCAGCAGTTACATAGGGCCAAATGAAAAACTGTTTTTT.

The J gene is TRBJ1-1, the V gene TRBV19, with TRBD1 identical over 7 bases. Germline loops: CDR1 LNHDA, CDR2 SQIVND (reference sequence). This CDR3 comprises 17 residues. With V trimmed by 6 bases and J by 1 base, 14 bases remained unmatched. CDR3 residues: CASRTISLGTANTEAFF. CDR3 in DNA: TGTGCCAGTAGGACAATATCCCTCGGGACAGCGAACACTGAAGCTTTCTTT. Variable domain in full (rest from reference TRBV19 and TRBJ1-1): DGGITQSPKYLFRKEGQNVTLSCEQNLNHDAMYWYRQDPGQGLRLIYYSQIVNDFQKGDIAEGYSVSREKKESFPLTVTSAQKNPTAFYLCASRTISLGTANTEAFFGQGTRLTVV.

The count of this clone is one. The chain links TRBV30 to TRBJ2-7; 7 bases map to TRBD2. Per germline, CDR1 GTSNPN and CDR2 SVGIG (reference sequence). The CDR3 is made up of 14 amino acids. The V gene end was trimmed by 0 bases and the J gene end by 0 bases; junction bases not matched to a gene: 2. The CDR3 here is CAWSVGGGSYEQYF. The DNA of the CDR3 is TGTGCCTGGAGTGTAGGCGGGGGCTCCTACGAGCAGTACTTC.

CDR3 in amino acids: CATSRELDRGYEQYF. The CDR3 bases are TGTGCCACCAGCAGAGAGTTAGACAGGGGATACGAGCAGTACTTC. The rearrangement joins TRBV15 to TRBJ2-7, with 8 nucleotides matching TRBD1. The V and J ends lost 0 bases and 4 bases, in that order; junction bases with no gene match: 5. Germline CDR1 and CDR2: LNHNV and YYDKDF (reference sequence). The CDR3 is 15 amino acids.

The V call is TRBV4-1, the J call TRBJ2-1, with D maybe TRBD2 (6 bases). V gave up 1 base and J gave up 8 bases, with 12 bases separating them. Germline V lookup: CDR1 MGHRA, CDR2 YSYEKL. The CDR3 extends over 14 amino acids. The CDR3 coding sequence is TGCGCCAGCAGCCAAGGGGCTAGCGCCGATGAGCAGTTCTTC. Translating it yields CASSQGASADEQFF.

This chain connects TRBV10-3 to TRBJ2-7, with TRBD1 as a possible D gene (5 bases). The CDR3 runs 16 residues. Germline CDR1 ENHRY, CDR2 SYGVKD. V was shortened by 4 bases and J by 3 bases, with 19 bases between the two germline ends. The CDR3 DNA follows: TGTGCCATCAGTGTTCAGGGTCGCTCTAGATACTACGAGCAGTACTTC. Its protein is CAISVQGRSRYYEQYF.

The rearrangement links TRBV24-1 to TRBJ1-5; no definite D call. Trimming pared 8 bases from V and 0 bases from J, leaving 10 bases between. Germline V CDR1 and CDR2: KGHDR, SFDVKD. This CDR3 is built from 14 residues. Written as DNA, the CDR3 is TGTGCCACCATTAGGCAGTATAGCAATCAGCCCCAGCATTTT. The encoded protein is CATIRQYSNQPQHF.

The chain combines TRBV11-2 with TRBJ2-7; D possibly corresponds to TRBD1 (5 bases). Trimming removed 1 base at V and 3 bases at J, with 13 bases between. CDR1 and CDR2 from the germline V gene are SGHAT and FQNNGV. There are 15 residues in the CDR3. The CDR3 DNA follows: TGTGCCAGCAGCTTAGGGGCATTTAGGGGCTACGAGCAGTACTTC. Its protein is CASSLGAFRGYEQYF.